This is a list of T cell receptor beta chains from one sample in a study of T cells in tumors after PD-1 blockade. Generated by immunoSEQ multiplex PCR, the TCRdb table keeps only in-frame clones and is missing some. Among approximately 47,000 clones listed, around 80% were seen once. The starting material was PBMCs, obtained before anti-PD-1 therapy. All receptors derive from a human donor with advanced basal cell or squamous cell carcinoma (not recorded which). Both conserved end residues are part of each CDR3. A row's size may be missing; if present it is once, few, many or a size class.

len,v_gene,abundance,j_gene,CDR3aa
17,TRBV11-3,.,TRBJ2-2,CASSPERTGWILGELFF
16,TRBV2,.,TRBJ2-2,CASSERGALGTGELFF
13,TRBV19,.,TRBJ2-7,CASSIGQGYEQYF
15,TRBV7-2,.,TRBJ1-2,CASSRNPGGEVGYTF
12,TRBV29-1,.,TRBJ2-1,CSVQNAYNEQFF
18,TRBV11-2,.,TRBJ2-3,CASSLERDGLAGSDTQYF
11,TRBV20-1,.,TRBJ2-1,CSHRGINEQFF
15,TRBV5-6,.,TRBJ2-7,CASSLPGGRSYEQYF
16,TRBV6-1,.,TRBJ2-7,CASSVGQGNIPYEQYF
16,TRBV4-2,.,TRBJ2-3,CASSQKSGSVGDTQYF
14,TRBV5-1,once,TRBJ2-7,CASSPGGNSYEQYF
16,TRBV3-1/TRBV3-2,.,TRBJ1-2,CASSQDLVVLEDGYTF
13,TRBV12-3/TRBV12-4,.,TRBJ2-1,CASRPNGGHEQFF
14,TRBV5-6,.,TRBJ1-4,CASRTGQPNEKLFF